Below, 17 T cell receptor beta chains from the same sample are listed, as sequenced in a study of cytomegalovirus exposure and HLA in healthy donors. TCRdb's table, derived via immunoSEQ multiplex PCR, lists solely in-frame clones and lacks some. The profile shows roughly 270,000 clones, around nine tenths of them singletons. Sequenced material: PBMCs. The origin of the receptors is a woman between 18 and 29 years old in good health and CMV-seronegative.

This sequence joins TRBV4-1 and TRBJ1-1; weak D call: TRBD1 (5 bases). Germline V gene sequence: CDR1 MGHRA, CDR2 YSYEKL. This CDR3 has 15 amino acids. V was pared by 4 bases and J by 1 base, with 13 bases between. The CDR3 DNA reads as TGCGCCAGCAGCCCCAGGGTGGTTTGGAACACTGAAGCTTTCTTT. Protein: CASSPRVVWNTEAFF.

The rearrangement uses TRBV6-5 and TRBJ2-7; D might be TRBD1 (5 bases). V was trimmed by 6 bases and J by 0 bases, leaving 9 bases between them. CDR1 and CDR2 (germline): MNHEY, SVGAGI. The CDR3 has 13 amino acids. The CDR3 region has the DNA TGTGCCAGCAGCGAGGACAACTCCTACGAGCAGTACTTC. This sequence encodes CASSEDNSYEQYF.

Here the CDR3 reads CASSPGDRGATKLFF. The CDR3 DNA reads as TGTGCCAGTAGTCCAGGGGACAGAGGGGCAACAAAACTGTTTTTT. This chain joins TRBV19 and TRBJ1-4, with 7 bases fitting TRBD1. V lost 5 bases to trimming and J lost 10 bases; unmatched junction nucleotides: 13. Looked up from germline, CDR1 is LNHDA and CDR2 is SQIVND (reference sequence). The CDR3 spans 15 residues.

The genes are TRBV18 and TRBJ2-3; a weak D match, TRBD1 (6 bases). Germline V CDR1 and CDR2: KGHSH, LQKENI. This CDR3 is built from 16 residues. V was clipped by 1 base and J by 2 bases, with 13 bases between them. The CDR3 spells CASSPRLMGATDTQYF. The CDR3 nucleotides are TGTGCCAGCTCACCACGACTCATGGGGGCCACAGATACGCAGTATTTT.

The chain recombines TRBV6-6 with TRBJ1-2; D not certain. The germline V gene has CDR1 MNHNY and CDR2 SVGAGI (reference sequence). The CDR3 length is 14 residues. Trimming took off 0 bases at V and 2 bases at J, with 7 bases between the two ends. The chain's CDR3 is CASSYSQVNYGYTF. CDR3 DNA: TGTGCCAGCAGTTACTCGCAGGTCAACTATGGCTACACCTTC.

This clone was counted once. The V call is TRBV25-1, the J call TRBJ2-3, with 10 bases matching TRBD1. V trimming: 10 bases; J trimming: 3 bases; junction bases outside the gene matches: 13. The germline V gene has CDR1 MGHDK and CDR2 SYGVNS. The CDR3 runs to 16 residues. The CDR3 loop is CATMGVPGQGTDTQYF. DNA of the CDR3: TGTGCCACCATGGGGGTACCGGGACAGGGGACAGATACGCAGTATTTT.

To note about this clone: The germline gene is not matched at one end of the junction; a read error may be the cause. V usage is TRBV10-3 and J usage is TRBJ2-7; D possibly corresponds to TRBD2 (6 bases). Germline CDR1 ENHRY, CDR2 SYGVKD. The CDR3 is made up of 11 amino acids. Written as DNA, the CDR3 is TGTGCCATCAGGGGACCCGGGACTGGAGATTTC. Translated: CAIRGPGTGDF.

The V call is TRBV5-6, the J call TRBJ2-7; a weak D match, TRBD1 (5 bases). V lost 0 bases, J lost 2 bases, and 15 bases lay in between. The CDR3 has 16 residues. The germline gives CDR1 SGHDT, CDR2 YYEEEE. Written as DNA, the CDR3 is TGTGCCAGCAGCTTGGTCGGCTTTCGACAGACCTACGAGCAGTACTTC. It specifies CASSLVGFRQTYEQYF.

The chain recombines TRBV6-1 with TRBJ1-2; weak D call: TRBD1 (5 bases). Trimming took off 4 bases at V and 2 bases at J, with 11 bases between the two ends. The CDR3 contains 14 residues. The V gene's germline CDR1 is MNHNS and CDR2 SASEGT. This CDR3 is CASSGQLLNYGYTF. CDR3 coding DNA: TGTGCCAGCAGTGGACAGCTGTTAAACTATGGCTACACCTTC.

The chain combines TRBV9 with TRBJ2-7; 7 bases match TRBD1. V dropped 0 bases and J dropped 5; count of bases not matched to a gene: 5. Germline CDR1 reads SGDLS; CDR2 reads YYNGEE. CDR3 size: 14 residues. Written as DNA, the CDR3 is TGTGCCAGCAGCGTAGGACAGGGACCCCACGAGCAGTACTTC. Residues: CASSVGQGPHEQYF.

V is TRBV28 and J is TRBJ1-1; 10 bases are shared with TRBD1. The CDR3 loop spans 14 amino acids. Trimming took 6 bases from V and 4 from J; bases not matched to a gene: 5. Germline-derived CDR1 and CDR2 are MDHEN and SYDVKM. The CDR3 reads CASRTGGAGTEAFF. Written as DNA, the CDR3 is TGTGCCAGCAGGACAGGGGGCGCAGGCACTGAAGCTTTCTTT.

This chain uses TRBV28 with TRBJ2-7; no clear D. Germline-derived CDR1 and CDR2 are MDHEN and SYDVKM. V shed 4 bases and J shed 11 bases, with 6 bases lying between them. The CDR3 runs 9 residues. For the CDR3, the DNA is TGTGCCAGCAGTTCGACAAAGTACTTC. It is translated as CASSSTKYF.

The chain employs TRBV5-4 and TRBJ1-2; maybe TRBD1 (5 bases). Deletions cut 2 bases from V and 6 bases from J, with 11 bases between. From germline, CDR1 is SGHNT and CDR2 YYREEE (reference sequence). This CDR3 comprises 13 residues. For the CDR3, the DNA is TGTGCCAGCAGCTTACACGGGGGTGATGGCTACACCTTC. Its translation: CASSLHGGDGYTF.

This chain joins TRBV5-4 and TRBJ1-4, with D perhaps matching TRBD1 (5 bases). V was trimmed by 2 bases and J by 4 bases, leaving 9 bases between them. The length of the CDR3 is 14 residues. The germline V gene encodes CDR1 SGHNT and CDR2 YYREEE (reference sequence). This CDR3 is CASSFKQDNEKLFF. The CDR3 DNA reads TGTGCCAGCAGCTTTAAACAGGATAATGAAAAACTGTTTTTT.

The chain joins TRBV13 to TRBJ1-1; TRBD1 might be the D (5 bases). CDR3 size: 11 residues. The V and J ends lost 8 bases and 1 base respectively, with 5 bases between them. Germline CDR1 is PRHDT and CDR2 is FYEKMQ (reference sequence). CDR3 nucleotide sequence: TGTGCCAGCGACAGGAACACTGAAGCTTTCTTT. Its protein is CASDRNTEAFF.

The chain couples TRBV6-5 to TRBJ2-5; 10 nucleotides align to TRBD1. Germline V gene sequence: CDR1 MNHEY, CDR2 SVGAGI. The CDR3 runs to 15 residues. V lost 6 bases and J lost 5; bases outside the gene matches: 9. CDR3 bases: TGTGCCAGCAGCCCAGGACAGGGGGGTAGTGAGACCCAGTACTTC. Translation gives CASSPGQGGSETQYF.

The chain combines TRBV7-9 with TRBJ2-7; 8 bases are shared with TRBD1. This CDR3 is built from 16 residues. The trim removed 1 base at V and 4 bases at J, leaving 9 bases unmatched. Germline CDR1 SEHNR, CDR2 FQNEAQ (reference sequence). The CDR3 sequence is CASSLGSGTGLYEQYF. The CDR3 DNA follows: TGTGCCAGCAGCTTAGGGTCAGGGACAGGACTATACGAGCAGTACTTC.